Below are 11 T cell receptor beta chains sequenced from a single sample in a study of blood T cell repertoires in COVID-19. Clones were sequenced by immunoSEQ multiplex PCR, and TCRdb holds only the in-frame ones, with some missing. Of just over 95,000 clones listed, around 76% are singletons. Material: peripheral blood. These receptors were collected from a man older than 75 with acute or convalescent COVID-19.

This clone was seen only a few times. The V gene is TRBV6-1, the J gene TRBJ1-2; perhaps TRBD1 as D (5 bases). The V and J ends lost 0 bases and 1 base respectively, with 6 bases between them. Looked up from germline, CDR1 is MNHNS and CDR2 is SASEGT. The CDR3 is 14 residues long. The CDR3 DNA follows: TGTGCCAGCAGTGAAGCCGACAGTAACTATGGCTACACCTTC. Residues: CASSEADSNYGYTF.

The chain recombines TRBV5-6 with TRBJ2-7, with 10 bases lining up with TRBD1. CDR1 is SGHDT and CDR2 is YYEEEE in the germline V gene. The CDR3 sequence is 14 residues long. J gave up 3 bases and V 7 bases, and 7 bases lay outside the gene matches. The CDR3 bases are TGTGCCAGCGATAAGGGACAGGGGATCTACGAGCAGTACTTC. Translating it yields CASDKGQGIYEQYF. Full variable domain (remainder filled in from reference TRBV5-6 and TRBJ2-7): DAGVTQSPTHLIKTRGQQVTLRCSPKSGHDTVSWYQQALGQGPQFIFQYYEEEERQRGNFPDRFSGHQFPNYSSELNVNALLLGDSALYLCASDKGQGIYEQYFGPGTRLTVT.

This chain uses TRBV3-1 (or the pseudogene TRBV3-2) with TRBJ1-4; D not certain. Trimming removed 6 bases at V and 0 bases at J, with 8 bases between. This CDR3 contains 14 residues. CDR1 is LGHDT and CDR2 is YNNKEL in the germline V gene (reference sequence). DNA for the CDR3: TGTGCCAGCAGGGAAACAGCAACTAATGAAAAACTGTTTTTT. The encoded protein is CASRETATNEKLFF.

The count of this clone is one. This chain uses TRBV28 with TRBJ2-7, with D unresolved. Deletions cut 6 bases from V and 2 bases from J, with 8 bases between. This CDR3 spans 12 amino acids. Per the germline V gene, CDR1 is MDHEN and CDR2 is SYDVKM. For the CDR3, the DNA is TGTGCCAGCAGCCCGGGTCCCTACGAGCAGTACTTC. Translating it yields CASSPGPYEQYF. The variable domain in full, with the rest retrieved from reference TRBV28 and TRBJ2-7, is DVKVTQSSRYLVKRTGEKVFLECVQDMDHENMFWYRQDPGLGLRLIYFSYDVKMKEKGDIPEGYSVSREKKERFSLILESASTNQTSMYLCASSPGPYEQYFGPGTRLTVT.

This clone was detected once. The chain couples TRBV5-8 to TRBJ1-1; D possibly corresponds to TRBD1 (5 bases). CDR1 and CDR2 from the germline V gene are SGHTS and YDEGEE. The CDR3 length is 14 residues. The V gene lost 2 bases and the J gene lost 5 bases, with 13 bases spanning the gap. This CDR3 reads CASSFWQGRTEAFF. The CDR3 DNA sequence: TGTGCCAGCAGCTTCTGGCAGGGCAGGACTGAAGCTTTCTTT.

V and J are TRBV28 and TRBJ2-1; possibly TRBD2 for D (7 bases). Germline values: CDR1 MDHEN, CDR2 SYDVKM. With 11 bases removed from V and 10 bases from J, the gap between germline ends came to 39 bases. The CDR3 has 19 residues. DNA of the CDR3: TGTGCCGGAGGGGGGTCCCGGGGGGCTAGGTCTAGGCGCCCCCGGGAGCAGTTCTTC. Its protein product is CAGGGSRGARSRRPREQFF.

The chain uses TRBV7-2 and TRBJ2-3, with TRBD1 matching over 9 bases. This CDR3 comprises 17 residues. Germline values: CDR1 SGHTA, CDR2 FQGNSA. Germline trimming cut 2 bases from V and 1 base from J; bases unmatched to any gene: 7. The CDR3 region has the DNA TGTGCCAGCAGCTTAAGGGGGCGGGACAGGGGCACAGATACGCAGTATTTT. This sequence encodes CASSLRGRDRGTDTQYF.

The chain employs TRBV29-1 and TRBJ1-5, with 10 positions matching TRBD1. J was trimmed by 4 bases and V by 6 bases; bases with no gene match: 12. The CDR3 is 16 amino acids. Germline-derived CDR1 and CDR2 are SQVTM and ANQGSEA. The CDR3 nucleotides are TGCAGCGTGGCTGACAGGGGGCGGGGGGTTAATCAGCCCCAGCATTTT. It yields the protein CSVADRGRGVNQPQHF. Full variable domain (outside the CDR3, taken from reference TRBV29-1 and TRBJ1-5): SAVISQKPSRDICQRGTSLTIQCQVDSQVTMMFWYRQQPGQSLTLIATANQGSEATYESGFVIDKFPISRPNLTFSTLTVSNMSPEDSSIYLCSVADRGRGVNQPQHFGDGTRLSIL.

The V gene is TRBV13, the J gene TRBJ2-1; no clear D. V was trimmed by 5 bases and J by 0 bases, leaving 11 bases between them. The CDR3 contains 15 residues. From germline, CDR1 is PRHDT and CDR2 FYEKMQ (reference sequence). CDR3 sequence (DNA): TGTGCCAGCAGCCGCTTAGCTAGCTCCTACAATGAGCAGTTCTTC. Encoded protein: CASSRLASSYNEQFF.

This clone was seen more than once but under ten times. The V and J genes are TRBV6-6 and TRBJ2-1, with TRBD1 as a possible D gene (5 bases). The CDR3 runs to 14 residues. Trimming cost V 5 bases and J 4 bases, with 12 bases left between them. CDR1 and CDR2 from the germline V gene are MNHNY and SVGAGI (reference sequence). As DNA, the CDR3 is TGTGCCAGCAGTCACATGGACAAATACAATGAGCAGTTCTTC. Protein: CASSHMDKYNEQFF.

This chain links TRBV4-3 with TRBJ2-2; the match to TRBD2 covers 11 bases. Germline V CDR1 and CDR2: LGHNA, YSLEER. After removal of 4 bases from V and 0 bases from J, the junction contained 10 bases not matched to a gene. The CDR3 is made up of 19 amino acids. CDR3 region: CASSPHWLAGGPNTGELFF. In nucleotides, the CDR3 is TGCGCCAGCAGCCCCCATTGGCTAGCGGGGGGCCCGAACACCGGGGAGCTGTTTTTT.